This T cell receptor (beta chain) was recovered during a study of shared clonotypes between healthy human individuals. J gave up 2 bases and V 4 bases, and 4 bases lay outside the gene matches. From germline, CDR1 is SGHTA and CDR2 FQGTGA. This CDR3 region has 14 residues. As to this clone: No antigen is known for it.

Points from the study as a whole: Unshared clonotypes carried lower generation probabilities than those common to all four donors. In this cohort, only blood was sampled, and tissue repertoires likely differ. Memory subsets had estimated richness that was generally smaller than that of naive subsets.

Several immunoSEQ 96-well plates shared each subset's DNA, each plate a replicate. This table comes from immunoSEQ multiplex PCR, and its TCRdb copy is limited to in-frame clones, with some not included. The sample carries fewer than 3 million clones, around 93% recorded once. Sequenced sample: naive CD4+ T cells from PBMCs. Documented subset: CD45RA+ positively selected. The sequence derives from a man between 18 and 29 years old in good health. Some clones in this sample may be carry-over from other donors' samples. V is TRBV7-3 and J is TRBJ2-7, with 8 bases identical to TRBD1. DNA of the CDR3: TGTGCCAGCAGCTCGTGGACAGGGCCCTACGAGCAGTACTTC. It specifies CASSSWTGPYEQYF.